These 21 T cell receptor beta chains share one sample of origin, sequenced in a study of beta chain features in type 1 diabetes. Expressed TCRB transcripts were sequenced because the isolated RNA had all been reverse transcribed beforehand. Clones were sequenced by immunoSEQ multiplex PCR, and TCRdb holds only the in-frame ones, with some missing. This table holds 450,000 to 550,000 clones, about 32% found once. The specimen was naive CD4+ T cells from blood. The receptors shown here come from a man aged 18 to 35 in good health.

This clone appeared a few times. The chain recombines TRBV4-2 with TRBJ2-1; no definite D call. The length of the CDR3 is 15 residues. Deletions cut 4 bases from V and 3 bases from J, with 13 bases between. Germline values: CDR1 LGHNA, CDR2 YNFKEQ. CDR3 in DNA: TGTGCCAGCAGCCCGGCGGCTACCAGCTACAATGAGCAGTTCTTC. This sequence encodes CASSPAATSYNEQFF.

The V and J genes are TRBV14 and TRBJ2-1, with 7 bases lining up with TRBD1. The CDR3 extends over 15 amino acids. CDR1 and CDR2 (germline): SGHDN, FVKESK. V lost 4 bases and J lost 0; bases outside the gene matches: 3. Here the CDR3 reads CASSRDSGSYNEQFF. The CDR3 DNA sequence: TGTGCCAGCAGCCGGGACAGTGGCTCCTACAATGAGCAGTTCTTC.

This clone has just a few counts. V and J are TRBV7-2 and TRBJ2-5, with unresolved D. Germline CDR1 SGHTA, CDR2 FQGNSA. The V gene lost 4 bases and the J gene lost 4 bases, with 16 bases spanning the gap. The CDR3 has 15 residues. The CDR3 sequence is CASSSIPATRETQYF. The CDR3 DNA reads TGTGCCAGCAGCTCCATCCCGGCGACCCGAGAGACCCAGTACTTC.

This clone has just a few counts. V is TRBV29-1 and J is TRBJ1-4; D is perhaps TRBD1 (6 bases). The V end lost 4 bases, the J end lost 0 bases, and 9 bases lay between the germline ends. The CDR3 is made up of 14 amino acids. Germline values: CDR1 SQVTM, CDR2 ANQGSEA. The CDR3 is CSVVRGTTNEKLFF. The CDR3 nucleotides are TGCAGCGTTGTCAGGGGAACAACTAATGAAAAACTGTTTTTT.

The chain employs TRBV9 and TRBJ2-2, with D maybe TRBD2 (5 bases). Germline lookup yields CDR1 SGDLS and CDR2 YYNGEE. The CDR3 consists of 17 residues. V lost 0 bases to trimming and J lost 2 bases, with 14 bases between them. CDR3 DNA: TGTGCCAGCAGCGTAGGCCCTAGCCGGTTAAACACCGGGGAGCTGTTTTTT. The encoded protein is CASSVGPSRLNTGELFF.

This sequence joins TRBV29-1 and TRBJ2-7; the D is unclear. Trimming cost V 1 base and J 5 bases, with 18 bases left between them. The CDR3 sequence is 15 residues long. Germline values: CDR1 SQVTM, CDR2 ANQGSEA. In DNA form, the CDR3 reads TGCAGCGTTGAAGCTCCAGGCGGCAGTTCCCACGAGCAGTACTTC. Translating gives CSVEAPGGSSHEQYF.

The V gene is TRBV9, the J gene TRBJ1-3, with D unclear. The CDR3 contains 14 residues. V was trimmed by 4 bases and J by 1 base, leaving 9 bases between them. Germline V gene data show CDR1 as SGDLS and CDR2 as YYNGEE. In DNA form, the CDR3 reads TGTGCCAGCAGCTATGACTTATCTGGAAACACCATATATTTT. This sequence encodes CASSYDLSGNTIYF.

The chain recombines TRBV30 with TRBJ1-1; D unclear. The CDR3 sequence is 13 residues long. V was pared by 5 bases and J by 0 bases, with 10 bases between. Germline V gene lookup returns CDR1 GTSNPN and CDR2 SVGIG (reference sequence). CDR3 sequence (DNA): TGTGCCTGGGCCAGGTTCATGAACACTGAAGCTTTCTTT. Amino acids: CAWARFMNTEAFF.

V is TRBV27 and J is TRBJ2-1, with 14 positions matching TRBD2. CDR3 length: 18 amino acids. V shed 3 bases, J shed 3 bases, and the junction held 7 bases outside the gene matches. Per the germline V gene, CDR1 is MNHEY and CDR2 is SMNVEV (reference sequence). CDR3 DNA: TGTGCCAGCAGTTTCGGCGGGACTAGCGGGAGCCTCTACAATGAGCAGTTCTTC. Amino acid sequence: CASSFGGTSGSLYNEQFF.

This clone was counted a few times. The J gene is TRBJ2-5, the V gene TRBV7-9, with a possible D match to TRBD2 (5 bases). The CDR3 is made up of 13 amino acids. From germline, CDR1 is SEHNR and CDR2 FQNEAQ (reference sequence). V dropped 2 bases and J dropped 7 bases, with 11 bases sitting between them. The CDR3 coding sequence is TGTGCCAGCAGCTTAAGGCTAGCCGGGACCCAGTACTTC. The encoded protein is CASSLRLAGTQYF.

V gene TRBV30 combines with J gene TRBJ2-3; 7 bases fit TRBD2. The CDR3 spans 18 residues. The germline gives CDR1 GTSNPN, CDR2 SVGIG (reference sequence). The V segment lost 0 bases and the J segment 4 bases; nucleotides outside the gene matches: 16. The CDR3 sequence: CAWSVKGVASGPADTQYF. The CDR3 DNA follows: TGTGCCTGGAGTGTAAAGGGAGTGGCTAGCGGCCCCGCAGATACGCAGTATTTT.

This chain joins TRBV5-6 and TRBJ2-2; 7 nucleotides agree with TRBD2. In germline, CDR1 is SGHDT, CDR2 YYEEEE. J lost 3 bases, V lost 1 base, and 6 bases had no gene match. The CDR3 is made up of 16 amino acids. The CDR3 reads CASSLLGLSYTGELFF. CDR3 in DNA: TGTGCCAGCAGCTTGTTGGGACTATCCTACACCGGGGAGCTGTTTTTT.

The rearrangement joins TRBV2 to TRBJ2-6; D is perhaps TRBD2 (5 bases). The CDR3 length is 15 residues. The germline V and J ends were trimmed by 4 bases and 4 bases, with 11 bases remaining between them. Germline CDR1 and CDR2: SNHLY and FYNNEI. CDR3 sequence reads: CASSVEGDGANVLTF. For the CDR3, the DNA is TGTGCCAGCAGTGTTGAGGGCGACGGGGCCAACGTCCTGACTTTC.

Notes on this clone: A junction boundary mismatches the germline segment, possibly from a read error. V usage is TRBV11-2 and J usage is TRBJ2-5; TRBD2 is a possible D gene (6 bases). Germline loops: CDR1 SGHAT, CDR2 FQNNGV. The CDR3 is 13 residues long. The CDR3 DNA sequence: TGTGCCAGCAGCCCCCGCCGGGGCGGGGAGGACGACTTC. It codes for CASSPRRGGEDDF.

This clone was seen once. CDR3 loop: CASSPDRADQPQHF. Here the CDR3 DNA reads TGTGCCAGCAGTCCGGACAGGGCCGATCAGCCCCAGCATTTT. The genes are TRBV2 and TRBJ1-5; 8 bases line up with TRBD1. This CDR3 has 14 amino acids. Looked up from germline, CDR1 is SNHLY and CDR2 is FYNNEI. After removal of 5 bases from V and 5 bases from J, the junction contained 5 bases not matched to a gene.

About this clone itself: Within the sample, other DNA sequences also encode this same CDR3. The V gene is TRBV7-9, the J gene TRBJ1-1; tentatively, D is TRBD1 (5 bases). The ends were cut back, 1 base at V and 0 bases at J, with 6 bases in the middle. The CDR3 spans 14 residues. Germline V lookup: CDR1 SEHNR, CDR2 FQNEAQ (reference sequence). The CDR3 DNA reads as TGTGCCAGCAGCTTAGGGGGCATGAACACTGAAGCTTTCTTT. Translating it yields CASSLGGMNTEAFF.

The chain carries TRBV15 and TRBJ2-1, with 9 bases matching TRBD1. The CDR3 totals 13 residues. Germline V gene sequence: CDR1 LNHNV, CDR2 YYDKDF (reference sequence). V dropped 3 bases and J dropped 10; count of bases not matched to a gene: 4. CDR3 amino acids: CATSRDRGREQFF. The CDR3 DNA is TGTGCCACCAGCAGGGACAGGGGAAGGGAGCAGTTCTTC.

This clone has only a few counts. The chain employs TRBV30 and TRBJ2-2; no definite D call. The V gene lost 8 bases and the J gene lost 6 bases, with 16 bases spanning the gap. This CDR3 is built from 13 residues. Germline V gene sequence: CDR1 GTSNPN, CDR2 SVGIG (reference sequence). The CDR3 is CARFHPGAGELFF. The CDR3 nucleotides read TGTGCCCGTTTCCACCCAGGCGCCGGGGAGCTGTTTTTT.

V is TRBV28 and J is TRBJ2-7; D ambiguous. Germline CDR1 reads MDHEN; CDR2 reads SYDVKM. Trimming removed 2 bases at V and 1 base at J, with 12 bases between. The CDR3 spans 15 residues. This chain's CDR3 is CASSLRTIGSYEQYF. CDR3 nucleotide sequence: TGTGCCAGCAGTTTAAGGACCATCGGGTCCTACGAGCAGTACTTC.

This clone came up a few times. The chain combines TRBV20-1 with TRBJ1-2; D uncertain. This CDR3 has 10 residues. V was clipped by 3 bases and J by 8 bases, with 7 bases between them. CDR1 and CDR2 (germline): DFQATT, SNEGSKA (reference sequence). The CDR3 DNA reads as TGCAGTGCTAGTCGACGCGGCTACACCTTC. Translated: CSASRRGYTF.

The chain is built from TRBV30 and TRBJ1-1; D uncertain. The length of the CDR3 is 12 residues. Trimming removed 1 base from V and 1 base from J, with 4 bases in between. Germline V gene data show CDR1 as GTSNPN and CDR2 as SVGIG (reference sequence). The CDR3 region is CAWSEANTEAFF. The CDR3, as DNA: TGTGCCTGGAGTGAGGCGAACACTGAAGCTTTCTTT.